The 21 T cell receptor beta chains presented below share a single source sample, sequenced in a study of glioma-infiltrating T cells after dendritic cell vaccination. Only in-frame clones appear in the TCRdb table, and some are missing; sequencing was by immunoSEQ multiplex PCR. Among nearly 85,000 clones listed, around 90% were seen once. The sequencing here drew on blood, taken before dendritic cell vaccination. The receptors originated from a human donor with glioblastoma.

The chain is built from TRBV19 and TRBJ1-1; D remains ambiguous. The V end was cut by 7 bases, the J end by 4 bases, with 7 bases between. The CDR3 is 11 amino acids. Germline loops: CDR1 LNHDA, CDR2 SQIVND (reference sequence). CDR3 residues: CASTEATEAFF. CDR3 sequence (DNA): TGTGCCAGTACCGAGGCCACTGAAGCTTTCTTT.

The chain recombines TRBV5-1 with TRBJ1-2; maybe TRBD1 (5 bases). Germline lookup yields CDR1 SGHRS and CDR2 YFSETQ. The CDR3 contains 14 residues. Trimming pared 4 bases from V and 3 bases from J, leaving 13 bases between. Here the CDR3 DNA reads TGCGCCAGCAGCCCCCAGGGAGGAGACTATGGCTACACCTTC. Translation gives CASSPQGGDYGYTF.

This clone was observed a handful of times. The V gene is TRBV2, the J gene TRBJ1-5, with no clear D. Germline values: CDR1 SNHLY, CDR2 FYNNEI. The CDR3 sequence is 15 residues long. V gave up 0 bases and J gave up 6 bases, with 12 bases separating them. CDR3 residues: CASSEALSPGQPQHF. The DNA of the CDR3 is TGTGCCAGCAGTGAAGCGCTTAGTCCTGGTCAGCCCCAGCATTTT.

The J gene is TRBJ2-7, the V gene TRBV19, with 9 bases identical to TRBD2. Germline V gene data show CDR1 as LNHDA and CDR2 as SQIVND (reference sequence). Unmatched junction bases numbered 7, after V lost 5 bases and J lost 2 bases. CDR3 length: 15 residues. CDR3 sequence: CASSPASGDPYEQYF. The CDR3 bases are TGTGCCAGTAGTCCCGCTAGCGGGGACCCCTACGAGCAGTACTTC.

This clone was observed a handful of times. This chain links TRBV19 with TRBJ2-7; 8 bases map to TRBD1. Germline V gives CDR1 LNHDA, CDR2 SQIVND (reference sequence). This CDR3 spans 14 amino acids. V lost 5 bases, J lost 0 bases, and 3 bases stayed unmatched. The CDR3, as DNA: TGTGCCAGTAGTTGGACAGGGACCTCCTACGAGCAGTACTTC. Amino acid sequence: CASSWTGTSYEQYF.

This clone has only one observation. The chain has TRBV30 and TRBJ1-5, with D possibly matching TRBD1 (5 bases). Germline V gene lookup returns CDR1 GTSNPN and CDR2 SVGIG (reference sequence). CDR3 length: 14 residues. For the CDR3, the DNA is TGTGCGTTAAGACAGAGCCATAGCAATCAGCCCCAGCATTTT. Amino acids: CALRQSHSNQPQHF. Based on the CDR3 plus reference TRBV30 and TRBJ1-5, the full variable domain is SQTIHQWPATLVQPVGSPLSLECTVEGTSNPNLYWYRQAAGRGLQLLFYSVGIGQISSEVPQNLSASRPQDRQFILSSKKLLLSDSGFYLCALRQSHSNQPQHFGDGTRLSIL.

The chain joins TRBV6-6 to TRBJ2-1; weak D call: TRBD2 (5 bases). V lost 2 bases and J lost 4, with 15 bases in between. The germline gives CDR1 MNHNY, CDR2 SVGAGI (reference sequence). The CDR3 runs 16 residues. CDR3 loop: CASSYITSWPYNEQFF. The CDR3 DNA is TGTGCCAGCAGTTACATAACTAGTTGGCCTTACAATGAGCAGTTCTTC.

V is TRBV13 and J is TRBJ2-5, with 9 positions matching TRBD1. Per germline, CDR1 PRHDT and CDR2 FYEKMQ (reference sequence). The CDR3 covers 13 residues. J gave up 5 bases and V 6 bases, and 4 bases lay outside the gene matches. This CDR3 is CASRQGATETQYF. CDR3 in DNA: TGTGCCAGCAGACAGGGGGCGACCGAGACCCAGTACTTC.

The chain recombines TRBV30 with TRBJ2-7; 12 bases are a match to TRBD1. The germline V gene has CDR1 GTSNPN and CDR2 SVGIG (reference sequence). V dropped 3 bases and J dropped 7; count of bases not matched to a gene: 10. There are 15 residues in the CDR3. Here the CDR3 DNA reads TGTGCCTGGAGCCGAACGGGACAGGGGGCGCTTGAGCAGTACTTC. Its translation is CAWSRTGQGALEQYF.

The CDR3 DNA reads as TGTGCCAGCAGTGGCGCCGGGACAGGGGGAAGAACTAATGAAAAACTGTTTTTT. Translated, it gives CASSGAGTGGRTNEKLFF. The chain couples TRBV25-1 to TRBJ1-4, with 11 bases aligning to TRBD1. The V gene's germline CDR1 is MGHDK and CDR2 SYGVNS. Trimming took 4 bases from V and 1 from J; bases not matched to a gene: 8. The CDR3 is 18 residues long. The complete variable domain, with remaining parts taken from reference TRBV25-1 and TRBJ1-4, reads EADIYQTPRYLVIGTGKKITLECSQTMGHDKMYWYQQDPGMELHLIHYSYGVNSTEKGDLSSESTVSRIRTEHFPLTLESARPSHTSQYLCASSGAGTGGRTNEKLFFGSGTQLSVL.

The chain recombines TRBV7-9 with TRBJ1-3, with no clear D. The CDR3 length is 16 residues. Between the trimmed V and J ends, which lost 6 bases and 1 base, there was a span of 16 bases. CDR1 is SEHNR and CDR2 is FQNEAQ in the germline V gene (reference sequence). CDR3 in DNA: TGTGCCAGCAGTGACTCCTTTGGCTCTTCTGGAAACACCATATATTTT. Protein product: CASSDSFGSSGNTIYF. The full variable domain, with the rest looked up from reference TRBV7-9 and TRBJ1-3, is DTGVSQNPRHKITKRGQNVTFRCDPISEHNRLYWYRQTLGQGPEFLTYFQNEAQLEKSRLLSDRFSAERPKGSFSTLEIQRTEQGDSAMYLCASSDSFGSSGNTIYFGEGSWLTVV.

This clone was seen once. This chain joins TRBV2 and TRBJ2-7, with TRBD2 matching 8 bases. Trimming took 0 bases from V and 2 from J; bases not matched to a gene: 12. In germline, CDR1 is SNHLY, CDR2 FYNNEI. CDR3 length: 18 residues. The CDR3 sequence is CASSEAPSGGRGAYEQYF. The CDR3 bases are TGTGCCAGCAGTGAAGCCCCGTCGGGAGGGAGGGGGGCCTACGAGCAGTACTTC.

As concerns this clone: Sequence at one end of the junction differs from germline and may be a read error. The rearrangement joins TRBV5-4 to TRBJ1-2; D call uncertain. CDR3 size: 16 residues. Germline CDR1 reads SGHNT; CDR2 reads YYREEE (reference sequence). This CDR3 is CASGLGGRRSSYGYTF. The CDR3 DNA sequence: TGTGCCAGCGGCTTGGGTGGGAGACGATCATCTTATGGCTACACCTTC.

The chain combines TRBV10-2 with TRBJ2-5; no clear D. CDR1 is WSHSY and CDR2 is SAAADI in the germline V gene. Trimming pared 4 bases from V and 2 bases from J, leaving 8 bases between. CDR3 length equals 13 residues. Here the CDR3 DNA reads TGCGCCAGCAGTGGCAAGCGACAAGAGACCCAGTACTTC. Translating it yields CASSGKRQETQYF.

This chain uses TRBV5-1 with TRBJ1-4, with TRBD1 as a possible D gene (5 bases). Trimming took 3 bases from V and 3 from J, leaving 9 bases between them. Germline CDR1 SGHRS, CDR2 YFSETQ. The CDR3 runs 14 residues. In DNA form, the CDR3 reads TGCGCCAGCAGCTCCGGCAGGGCTAATGAAAAACTGTTTTTT. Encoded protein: CASSSGRANEKLFF.

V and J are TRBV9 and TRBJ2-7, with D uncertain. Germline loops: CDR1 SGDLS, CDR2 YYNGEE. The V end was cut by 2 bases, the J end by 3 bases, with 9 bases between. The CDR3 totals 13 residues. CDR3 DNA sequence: TGTGCCAGCAGCGTCCAACCGGGCTACGAGCAGTACTTC. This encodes CASSVQPGYEQYF.

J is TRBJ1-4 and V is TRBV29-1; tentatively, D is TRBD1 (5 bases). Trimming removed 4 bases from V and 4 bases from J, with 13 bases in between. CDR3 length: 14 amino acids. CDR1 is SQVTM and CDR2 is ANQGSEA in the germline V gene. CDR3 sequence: CSVGGRQSNEKLFF. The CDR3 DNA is TGCAGCGTTGGGGGGAGGCAAAGTAATGAAAAACTGTTTTTT.

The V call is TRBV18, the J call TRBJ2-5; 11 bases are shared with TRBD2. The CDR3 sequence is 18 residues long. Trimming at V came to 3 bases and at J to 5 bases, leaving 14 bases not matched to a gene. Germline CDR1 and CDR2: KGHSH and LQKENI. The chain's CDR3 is CASSPPGLADATGETQYF. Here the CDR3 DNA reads TGTGCCAGCTCACCGCCGGGACTAGCGGACGCAACGGGGGAGACCCAGTACTTC.

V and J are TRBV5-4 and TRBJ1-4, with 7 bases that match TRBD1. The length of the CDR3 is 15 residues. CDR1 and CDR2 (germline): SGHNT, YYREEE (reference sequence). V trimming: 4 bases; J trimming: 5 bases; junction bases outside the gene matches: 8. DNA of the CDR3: TGTGCCAGCAGCACCCGGGACAGAATGAATGAAAAACTGTTTTTT. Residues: CASSTRDRMNEKLFF.

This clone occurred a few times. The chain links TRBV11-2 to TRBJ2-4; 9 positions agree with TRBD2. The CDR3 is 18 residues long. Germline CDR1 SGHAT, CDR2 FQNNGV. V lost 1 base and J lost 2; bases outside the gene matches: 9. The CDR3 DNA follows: TGTGCCAGCAGCTTAGGGGGTCCAGCGGGAGGTACCAAAAACATTCAGTACTTC. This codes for CASSLGGPAGGTKNIQYF.

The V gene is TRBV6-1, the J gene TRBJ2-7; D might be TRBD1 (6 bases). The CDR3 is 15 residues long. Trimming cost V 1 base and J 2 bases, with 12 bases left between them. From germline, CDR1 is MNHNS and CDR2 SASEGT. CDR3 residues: CASSEGAGDPYEQYF. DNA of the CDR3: TGTGCCAGCAGTGAAGGGGCAGGGGATCCCTACGAGCAGTACTTC.